This T cell receptor beta chain was captured by sequencing in a study of human T cells and chemical hapten exposure. The wider study: The variation in per-sample TCR yields arose mainly from small differences in pooled library volumes.

Authors' processing steps: Sampled TCR counts reached a median of roughly 90,000 per sample, with values ranging from roughly 20,000 to 700,000. TCRdb reprocessed the RACE reads via MiXCR and lists one record per CDR3 protein. These V and J calls derive from TCRdb rather than the authors' analysis. The sample contains under 450,000 distinct CDR3 sequences, over 6% of which appear only once. The CDR3 loop spans 14 amino acids. Germline V CDR1 and CDR2: SEHNR, FQNEAQ (reference sequence). Trimming removed 3 bases from V and 7 bases from J, with 10 bases in between. Time point meaning: patch test 2, 6 weeks after DPC sensitization. Treatment given: therapeutic diphenylcyclopropenone sensitization with weekly scalp DPC. Donation of samples came from alopecia patients who were 18 to 70 years old and suitable for DPC. Unfractionated whole blood was the source from which total RNA was extracted. This clonotype has only a few counts.

The clonotype originates from a young woman with alopecia areata. Some clones in this sample may be carry-over from other donors' samples. The specimen comprised whole blood, sampled in connection with sensitization to the hapten diphenylcyclopropenone (DPC). The gene calls are TRBV7-9 and TRBJ1-6; D not resolved. The CDR3 coding sequence is TGTGCCAGCAGCTTGGGGAATGGGAATTCACCCCTCCACTTT. Amino acid sequence: CASSLGNGNSPLHF.